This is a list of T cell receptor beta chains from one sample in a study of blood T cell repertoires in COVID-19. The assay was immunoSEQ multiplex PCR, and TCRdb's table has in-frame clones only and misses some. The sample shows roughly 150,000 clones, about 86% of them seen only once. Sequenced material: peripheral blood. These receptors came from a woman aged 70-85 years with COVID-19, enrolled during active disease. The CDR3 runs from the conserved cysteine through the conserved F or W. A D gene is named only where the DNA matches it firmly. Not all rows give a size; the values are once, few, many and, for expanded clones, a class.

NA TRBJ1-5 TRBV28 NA TGTGCCAGCAGGCGAACAGGGAATCAGCCCCAGCATTTT CASRRTGNQPQHF
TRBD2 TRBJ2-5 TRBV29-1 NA TGCAGCGTTGACCTCCTTTCCCTCAGACTAGCGGGGGTACAAGAGACCCAGTACTTC CSVDLLSLRLAGVQETQYF
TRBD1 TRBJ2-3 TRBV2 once TGTGCCAGCAGTAGACAGGGGGCAGATACGCAGTATTTT CASSRQGADTQYF
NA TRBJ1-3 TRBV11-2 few TGTGCCAGCAGCTTAGTGGTATGGCGGAGCTCTGGAAACACCATATATTTT CASSLVVWRSSGNTIYF
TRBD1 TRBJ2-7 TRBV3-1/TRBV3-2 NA TGTGCCAGCAGCCCCCGGGACAGGTCCTCCTACGAGCAGTACTTC CASSPRDRSSYEQYF
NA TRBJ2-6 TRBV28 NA TGTGCCAGCAGTACGGCAGGGACTGGGGCCAACGTCCTGACTTTC CASSTAGTGANVLTF
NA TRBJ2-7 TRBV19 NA TGTGCCAGTACGGACAGCACCTACGAGCAGTACTTC CASTDSTYEQYF
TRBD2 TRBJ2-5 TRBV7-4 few TGTGCCAGCAGCTCAGGTATGGTAGCGGGGTGGGAGACCCAGTACTTC CASSSGMVAGWETQYF
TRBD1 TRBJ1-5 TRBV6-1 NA TGTGCCAGCACCGAACAGGGGTATCAGCCCCAGCATTTT CASTEQGYQPQHF
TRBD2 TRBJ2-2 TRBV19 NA TGTGCCAGTAGTACCGCTCGGGGGGGCCCCGGGGAGCTGTTTTTT CASSTARGGPGELFF
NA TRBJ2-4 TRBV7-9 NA TGTGCCAGCAGCCCCGGACAGAAAAACATTCAGTACTTC CASSPGQKNIQYF
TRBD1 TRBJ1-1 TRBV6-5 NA TGTGCCAGCAGCCCCGGGACAGGGATGAACACTGAAGCTTTCTTT CASSPGTGMNTEAFF
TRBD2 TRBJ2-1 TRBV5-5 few TGTGCCAGCAGCGTTACTAGCGGGGGGCGCTACAATGAGCAGTTCTTC CASSVTSGGRYNEQFF
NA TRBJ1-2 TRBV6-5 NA TGTGCCAGCAGCCCACGAGCGGGGTTCAGCTATGGCTACACCTTC CASSPRAGFSYGYTF
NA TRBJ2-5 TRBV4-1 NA TGCGCCAGCAGCCAAGGCAACCCGTCTCGGGGGGAGACCCAGTACTTC CASSQGNPSRGETQYF
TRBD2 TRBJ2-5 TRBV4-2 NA TGTGCCAGCAGCCCCACTCAGACTAGCGGGGGCGTAGAGACCCAGTACTTC CASSPTQTSGGVETQYF
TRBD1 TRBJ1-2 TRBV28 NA TGTGCCAGCACTCAGAACCCGGGACAGAGCTATGGCTACACCTTC CASTQNPGQSYGYTF
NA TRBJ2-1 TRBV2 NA TGTGCCAGCAGTGAGCGAAGATCCAACAATGAGCAGTTCTTC CASSERRSNNEQFF
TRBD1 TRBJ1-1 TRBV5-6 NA TGTGCCAGCAGCGCCCAACAGGGGGCGCCTTTCGTGAACACTGAAGCTTTCTTT CASSAQQGAPFVNTEAFF
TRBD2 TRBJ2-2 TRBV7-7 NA TGTGCTAGCAGCCCAGCGGGGGGGCTGTCCGGGGAGCTGTTTTTT CASSPAGGLSGELFF
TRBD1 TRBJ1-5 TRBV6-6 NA TGTGCCAGCAGATCTGACAGGGGGCGAAATCAGCCCCAGCATTTT CASRSDRGRNQPQHF
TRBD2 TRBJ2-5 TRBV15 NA TGTGCCACCAGCAGATCTAGGACTAGCGGGGGGGTTGAGACCCAGTACTTC CATSRSRTSGGVETQYF
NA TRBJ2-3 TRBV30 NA TGTGCCTGGAGTGTGGTGGGGGGTGGCACAGATACGCAGTATTTT CAWSVVGGGTDTQYF
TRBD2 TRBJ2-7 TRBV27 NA TGTGCCAGCAGTTTATCTGGACTAGCGGGGGCCGACACCTACGAGCAGTACTTC CASSLSGLAGADTYEQYF
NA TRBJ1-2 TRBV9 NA TGTGCCAGCAGCGCTGGTATTGACAGTGGGCATGGCTACACCTTC CASSAGIDSGHGYTF
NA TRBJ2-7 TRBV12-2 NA TGTGCAGGAATGACAGGGAAATCCTACGAGCAGTACTTC CAGMTGKSYEQYF
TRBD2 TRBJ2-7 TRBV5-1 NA TGCGCCAGCAGCTTCGGACTAGCAAGGGCCCACGAGCAGTACTTC CASSFGLARAHEQYF
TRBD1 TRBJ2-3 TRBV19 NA TGTGCCAGTAGTACCGGACAGGGGGTGGCAGATACGCAGTATTTT CASSTGQGVADTQYF
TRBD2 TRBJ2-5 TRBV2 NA TGTGCCAGCAGCGTGACTAGCGGGGCCTCCTCGGGGACCCAGTACTTC CASSVTSGASSGTQYF
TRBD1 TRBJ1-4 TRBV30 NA TGTGCCTGGAGTTACCGCAGGGGGCTCGCTAATGAAAAACTGTTTTTT CAWSYRRGLANEKLFF
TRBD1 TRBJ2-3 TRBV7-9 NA TGTGCCAGCAGCTCCTGGGACAGCACATACACAGATACGCAGTATTTT CASSSWDSTYTDTQYF
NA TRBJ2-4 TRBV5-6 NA TGTGCCAGCAGCTGGGGCGACAGGGAGGCGAACATTCAGTACTTC CASSWGDREANIQYF
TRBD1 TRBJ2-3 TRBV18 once TGTGCCAGCTCACTGACTGGGACAGGGAGTACAGATACGCAGTATTTT CASSLTGTGSTDTQYF
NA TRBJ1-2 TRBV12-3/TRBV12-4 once TGTGCCAGCAGTTTAGGGGCTTTTGGCTACACCTTC CASSLGAFGYTF
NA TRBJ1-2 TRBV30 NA TGTGCCTGGAGTGTACTAAACAGGAACTATGGCTACACCTTC CAWSVLNRNYGYTF
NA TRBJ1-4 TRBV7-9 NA TGTGCCAGCAGCTCCCGGAACAGGGAGGGAGAAAAACTGTTTTTT CASSSRNREGEKLFF
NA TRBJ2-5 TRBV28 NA TGTGCCAGCAGTTTTACGTCTAGCGTCGAGACCCAGTACTTC CASSFTSSVETQYF
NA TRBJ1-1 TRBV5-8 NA TGTGCCAGCAGCTTGGTTAGGGGTCGGGCTGAAGCTTTCTTT CASSLVRGRAEAFF
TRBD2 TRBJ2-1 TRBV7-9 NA TGTGCCAGCAGCCTTGGACTAGCGGGGCTGAGGCAGTTCTTC CASSLGLAGLRQFF
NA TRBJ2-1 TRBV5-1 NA TGCGCCAGCAAAGCTAGTCCGACCGGGAATGAGCAGTTCTTC CASKASPTGNEQFF
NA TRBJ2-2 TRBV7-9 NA TGTGCCAGCAGCTTAAATAGCGCCGGGGAGCTGTTTTTT CASSLNSAGELFF
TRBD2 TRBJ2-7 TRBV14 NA TGTGCCAGCAGCCAGAGGGAGGGGAACTACGAGCAGTACTTC CASSQREGNYEQYF
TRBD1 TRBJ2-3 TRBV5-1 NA TGCGCCAGCAGCTTGACAGGGGGCGGTACAGATACGCAGTATTTT CASSLTGGGTDTQYF
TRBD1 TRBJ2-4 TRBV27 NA TGTGCCAGCAGCGCAAGGACAGGGGGGGCGGACATTCAGTACTTC CASSARTGGADIQYF
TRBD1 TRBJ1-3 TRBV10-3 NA TGTGCCATCAGTGATCCGCCGGACAGGGTAGGAGGAAACACCATATATTTT CAISDPPDRVGGNTIYF
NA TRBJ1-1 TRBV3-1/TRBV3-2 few TGTGCCAGCAGCCAGTACAGTGGCACTGAAGCTTTCTTT CASSQYSGTEAFF
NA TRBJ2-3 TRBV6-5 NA TGTGCCAGCAGTTACTCGGGAGTCACAGATACGCAGTATTTT CASSYSGVTDTQYF
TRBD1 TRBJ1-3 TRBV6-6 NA TGTGCCAGCAGCCCGCGACAGGGAAGCTCTGGAAACACCATATATTTT CASSPRQGSSGNTIYF
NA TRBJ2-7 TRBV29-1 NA TGCAGCGTTTCCAACAGGATGGGCTACGAGCAGTACTTC CSVSNRMGYEQYF
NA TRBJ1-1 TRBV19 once TGTGCCAGTAGACCGGGGAACACTGAAGCTTTCTTT CASRPGNTEAFF
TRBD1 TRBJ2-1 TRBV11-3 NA TGTGCCAGCAGCGACCAGGGGGATACCGGCGGCAATGAGCAGTTCTTC CASSDQGDTGGNEQFF
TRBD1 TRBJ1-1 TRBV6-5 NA TGTGCCAGCAGCTCGCGGACAGGGACTTTCTTT CASSSRTGTFF
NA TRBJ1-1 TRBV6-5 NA TGTGCCAGCAAGCGGGCACCGAACACTGAAGCTTTCTTT CASKRAPNTEAFF
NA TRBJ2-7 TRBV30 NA TGTGCCTGGAGCGGGGCCTACGAGCAGTACTTC CAWSGAYEQYF
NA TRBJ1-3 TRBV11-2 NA TGTGCCAGCAGCTTTAGCTCTGGAAACACCATATATTTT CASSFSSGNTIYF
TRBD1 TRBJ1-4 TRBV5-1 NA TGCGCCAGCAGCTTTTACGGGACAGCAACTAATGAAAAACTGTTTTTT CASSFYGTATNEKLFF
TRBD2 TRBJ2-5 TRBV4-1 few TGCGCCAGCAGGAGGACTAGAGACGAGACCCAGTACTTC CASRRTRDETQYF